These T cell receptor beta chains were read from a single sample in a study of blood T cell repertoires in COVID-19. TCRdb's copy holds only in-frame clones and misses some; the assay was immunoSEQ multiplex PCR. Of approximately 88,000 clones in the sample, roughly 74% were seen once. Specimen: peripheral blood. Receptors were obtained from a man between 70 and 80 years old with COVID-19, enrolled during active disease. The CDR3 runs from the conserved cysteine through the conserved F or W. D genes are given only for firm matches. Clone size is given for some rows only: seen once, a few or many times, or a class if the clone is expanded.

D: TRBD2
J: TRBJ2-7
size: -
V: TRBV5-4
DNA: TGTGCCAGCAGCTTGAGCGGGAGTATCAGATACGAGCAGTACTTC
CDR3: CASSLSGSIRYEQYF

D: TRBD2
J: TRBJ2-1
size: few
V: TRBV2
DNA: TGTGCCAGCAGTGAAGGGACTAGCGGGTATTACAATGAGCAGTTCTTC
CDR3: CASSEGTSGYYNEQFF

D: -
J: TRBJ1-1
size: -
V: TRBV5-1
DNA: TGCGCCAGCAGCTTGATGGCGGGCATTGAAGCTTTCTTT
CDR3: CASSLMAGIEAFF

D: TRBD2
J: TRBJ2-3
size: -
V: TRBV11-2
DNA: TGTGCCAGCAGCTTCCTAGCGGGAGCCGACACAGATACGCAGTATTTT
CDR3: CASSFLAGADTDTQYF

D: -
J: TRBJ2-2
size: -
V: TRBV28
DNA: TGTGCCACCCTCGTGGGGGGAGAGGGGGGGGAGCTGTTTTTT
CDR3: CATLVGGEGGELFF

D: TRBD2
J: TRBJ2-4
size: -
V: TRBV4-3
DNA: TGCGCCAGCAGCCAAGACGGGGGCGGGGGGTCGAGAAACATTCAGTACTTC
CDR3: CASSQDGGGGSRNIQYF

D: -
J: TRBJ1-2
size: few
V: TRBV7-6
DNA: TGTGCCAGCAGCCCGGCGCCAGCCCACATAGGGGACTATGGCTACACCTTC
CDR3: CASSPAPAHIGDYGYTF

D: TRBD1
J: TRBJ2-7
size: -
V: TRBV5-1
DNA: TGCGCCAGCAGCTGGAGCGGGCAGGGGGCGATGCACCACGAGCAGTACTTC
CDR3: CASSWSGQGAMHHEQYF

D: -
J: TRBJ1-2
size: -
V: TRBV28
DNA: TGTGCCAGCAGTCCCAGGCCGGGAGGCTACACCTTC
CDR3: CASSPRPGGYTF

D: TRBD1
J: TRBJ1-2
size: -
V: TRBV6-1
DNA: TGTGCCAGCAGTGAAAGGGGGCTAAACTATGGCTACACCTTC
CDR3: CASSERGLNYGYTF

D: -
J: TRBJ2-7
size: -
V: TRBV7-2
DNA: TGTGCCAGCAGCTTTCAGGGGGGCACCTACGAGCAGTACTTC
CDR3: CASSFQGGTYEQYF

D: -
J: TRBJ1-2
size: once
V: TRBV25-1
DNA: -
CDR3: CASSVGTGAQTF

D: TRBD1
J: TRBJ1-2
size: -
V: TRBV5-6
DNA: TGTGCCAGCAGTAAGGGACAGGGGGAAATCTATGGCTACACCTTC
CDR3: CASSKGQGEIYGYTF

D: -
J: TRBJ2-5
size: -
V: TRBV6-2/TRBV6-3
DNA: TGTGCCAGCAGTTATCCGGGACAAGTAAAAGAGACCCAGTACTTC
CDR3: CASSYPGQVKETQYF

D: -
J: TRBJ1-1
size: -
V: TRBV19
DNA: TGTGCCAGTAGCGATCGCGGGGCTCGGAAGATAACTGAAGCTTTCTTT
CDR3: CASSDRGARKITEAFF

D: -
J: TRBJ1-6
size: -
V: TRBV5-5
DNA: TGTGCCAGCAGCTCACGGGTCAGAGAACCCCTCCACTTT
CDR3: CASSSRVREPLHF

D: TRBD2
J: TRBJ2-1
size: -
V: TRBV12-5
DNA: TGTGCTAGTGCCCAGCGGGAGGGTCGGGATGAGCAGTTCTTC
CDR3: CASAQREGRDEQFF

D: TRBD2
J: TRBJ2-3
size: -
V: TRBV5-4
DNA: TGTGCCAGCAGCCCGGGACTAGCGGGAGAAGATACGCAGTATTTT
CDR3: CASSPGLAGEDTQYF

D: -
J: TRBJ1-4
size: -
V: TRBV3-1/TRBV3-2
DNA: TGTGCCAGCAGCCAAGCTGGGTCGGGTAATGAAAAACTGTTTTTT
CDR3: CASSQAGSGNEKLFF

D: TRBD1
J: TRBJ2-5
size: -
V: TRBV7-8
DNA: TGTGCCAGCAGCATCCGGACAGGGGGACAAGAGACCCAGTACTTC
CDR3: CASSIRTGGQETQYF

D: TRBD1
J: TRBJ1-2
size: -
V: TRBV12-3/TRBV12-4
DNA: TGTGCCAGCAGTTTAAGACAGGGGTATGGCTACACCTTC
CDR3: CASSLRQGYGYTF

D: -
J: TRBJ1-4
size: -
V: TRBV3-1/TRBV3-2
DNA: TGTGCCAGCAGCCATTTCGGGGGTCGGGAAAAACTGTTTTTT
CDR3: CASSHFGGREKLFF

D: TRBD1
J: TRBJ2-3
size: -
V: TRBV24-1
DNA: TGTGCCACCTCCTACAGGGGGAACACAGATACGCAGTATTTT
CDR3: CATSYRGNTDTQYF

D: -
J: TRBJ2-2
size: -
V: TRBV11-2
DNA: TGTGCCAGCAGCTCTACCGACGGAGGAAGGACCGGGGAGCTGTTTTTT
CDR3: CASSSTDGGRTGELFF

D: -
J: TRBJ1-2
size: few
V: TRBV4-1
DNA: TGCGCCAGCAGCCAACCGAGCGGGGAGGGGCCCCCTCTCTTC
CDR3: CASSQPSGEGPPLF

D: -
J: TRBJ1-1
size: -
V: TRBV5-1
DNA: TGCGCCAGCAGCTTGGATCCTGGGACATTGAACACTGAAGCTTTCTTT
CDR3: CASSLDPGTLNTEAFF

D: -
J: TRBJ1-2
size: -
V: TRBV6-5
DNA: TGTGCCAGCAGGGGACACATCTCTAACTATGGCTACACCTTC
CDR3: CASRGHISNYGYTF

D: TRBD2
J: TRBJ2-3
size: once
V: TRBV29-1
DNA: TGCAGCGTTGCTGAAACTAGCGGTTCCACAGATACGCAGTATTTT
CDR3: CSVAETSGSTDTQYF

D: TRBD2
J: TRBJ2-2
size: -
V: TRBV25-1
DNA: TGTGCCAGCAGTGGTAGCGGGAGTCGGTTGTCCACCGGGGAGCTGTTTTTT
CDR3: CASSGSGSRLSTGELFF

D: -
J: TRBJ1-3
size: -
V: TRBV5-5
DNA: TGTGCCAGCAGCGTAACATATCTCTCTGGAAACACCATATATTTT
CDR3: CASSVTYLSGNTIYF

D: TRBD2
J: TRBJ2-1
size: few
V: TRBV10-3
DNA: TGTGCCATCAGTCCCTCCGGGACTAGCGGGGAACCTCAGTTCTTC
CDR3: CAISPSGTSGEPQFF

D: -
J: TRBJ1-2
size: -
V: TRBV4-1
DNA: TGCGCCAGCAGCACTGGGCTCGGATACACCTTC
CDR3: CASSTGLGYTF

D: TRBD2
J: TRBJ2-5
size: -
V: TRBV7-2
DNA: TGTGCCAGCACCCGGGGTAGCGGGGGGGCAGAGACCCAGTACTTC
CDR3: CASTRGSGGAETQYF

D: -
J: TRBJ1-1
size: once
V: TRBV12-3/TRBV12-4
DNA: TGTGCCAGCAGTCCCCAGGGGCTTGAAGCTTTCTTT
CDR3: CASSPQGLEAFF

D: -
J: TRBJ1-5
size: -
V: TRBV29-1
DNA: TGCAGCGTTGTCTCCTGGGCGGGGGCCCAGCATTTT
CDR3: CSVVSWAGAQHF

D: TRBD1
J: TRBJ1-1
size: -
V: TRBV18
DNA: TGTGCCAGCTCACCACGTGGACAGGGAACGAACACTGAAGCTTTCTTT
CDR3: CASSPRGQGTNTEAFF

D: TRBD1
J: TRBJ2-2
size: -
V: TRBV11-2
DNA: TGTGCCAGCAGTCGACAGGGGAATTCGAACACCGGGGAGCTGTTTTTT
CDR3: CASSRQGNSNTGELFF

D: -
J: TRBJ1-5
size: few
V: TRBV2
DNA: TGTGCCAGCACCTTTAGTGATTATAGCAATCAGCCCCAGCATTTT
CDR3: CASTFSDYSNQPQHF

D: -
J: TRBJ2-5
size: -
V: TRBV5-1
DNA: TGCGCCAGCAGCCCCTCTGGAGGGGAGAGAGAGACCCAGTACTTC
CDR3: CASSPSGGERETQYF

D: TRBD2
J: TRBJ2-5
size: -
V: TRBV7-2
DNA: TGTGCCAGCAGCTTAGTGGTCTTATTAGCGGGAGGCCTGAGAGAGACCCAGTACTTC
CDR3: CASSLVVLLAGGLRETQYF

D: TRBD1
J: TRBJ1-1
size: -
V: TRBV4-3
DNA: TGCGCCAGCAGCCAGTCGACAGGGCGGAACACTGAAGCTTTCTTT
CDR3: CASSQSTGRNTEAFF

D: -
J: TRBJ1-5
size: -
V: TRBV15
DNA: TGTGCCACCAGCAAACAGGATTATAGCAATCAGCCCCAGCATTTT
CDR3: CATSKQDYSNQPQHF

D: -
J: TRBJ2-6
size: -
V: TRBV7-8
DNA: TGTGCCAGCAGCTTATTGGCTCTTTTTTCTGGGGCCAACGTCCTGACTTTC
CDR3: CASSLLALFSGANVLTF

D: TRBD2
J: TRBJ2-5
size: -
V: TRBV6-2/TRBV6-3
DNA: TGTGCCAGCAGTTACTCGACCTCACTAGCGGGACCAGAGACCCAGTACTTC
CDR3: CASSYSTSLAGPETQYF

D: -
J: TRBJ1-2
size: -
V: TRBV7-9
DNA: TGTGCCAGCAGCTCCCGTGAGGGCGGGGATGGCTACACCTTC
CDR3: CASSSREGGDGYTF

D: TRBD1
J: TRBJ1-2
size: few
V: TRBV7-2
DNA: TGTGCCAGCAGCCTGGGACAGGGAATCCCCTATGGCTACACCTTC
CDR3: CASSLGQGIPYGYTF

D: -
J: TRBJ1-1
size: -
V: TRBV12-3/TRBV12-4
DNA: TGTGCCAGCACCCCGGGAGGTACTGAAGCTTTCTTT
CDR3: CASTPGGTEAFF

D: -
J: TRBJ2-5
size: -
V: TRBV7-9
DNA: TGTGCCAGCAGCATCGGTCAGACCCAGTACTTC
CDR3: CASSIGQTQYF

D: -
J: TRBJ1-4
size: many
V: TRBV7-9
DNA: TGTGCCAGCAGCTTAGAATATCGCGTTGCCGCAACTAATGAAAAACTGTTTTTT
CDR3: CASSLEYRVAATNEKLFF

D: TRBD1
J: TRBJ2-6
size: -
V: TRBV3-1/TRBV3-2
DNA: TGTGCCAGCAGCCATGACAGGGACGGGGCCAACGTCCTGACTTTC
CDR3: CASSHDRDGANVLTF

D: TRBD1
J: TRBJ2-1
size: many
V: TRBV7-9
DNA: TGTGCCAGCAGAGACAGGGGAATTGAGCAGTTCTTC
CDR3: CASRDRGIEQFF